This TCR beta chain emerged from a study of T cell responses to AZD1222 COVID-19 vaccine. V lost 5 bases to trimming and J lost 6 bases, with 19 bases between them. This CDR3 contains 15 residues. The germline V gene encodes CDR1 MNHEY and CDR2 SVGAGI. Measured with immunoSEQ multiplex PCR; TCRdb has only the in-frame clones, and not every one. This repertoire shows about 120,000 clones, 86% found once; its top ten account for about 2.9%. The sequencing used peripheral blood, collected 28 days after the second AZD1222 dose. The chain recombines TRBV6-5 with TRBJ1-2, with D possibly being TRBD1 (5 bases). This clonotype originated in an adult who received the AZD1222 COVID-19 vaccine. For the CDR3, the DNA is TGTGCCAGCAGTCTCCGGGCTCTAGGCAGGGATGGCTACACCTTC. Its protein is CASSLRALGRDGYTF.